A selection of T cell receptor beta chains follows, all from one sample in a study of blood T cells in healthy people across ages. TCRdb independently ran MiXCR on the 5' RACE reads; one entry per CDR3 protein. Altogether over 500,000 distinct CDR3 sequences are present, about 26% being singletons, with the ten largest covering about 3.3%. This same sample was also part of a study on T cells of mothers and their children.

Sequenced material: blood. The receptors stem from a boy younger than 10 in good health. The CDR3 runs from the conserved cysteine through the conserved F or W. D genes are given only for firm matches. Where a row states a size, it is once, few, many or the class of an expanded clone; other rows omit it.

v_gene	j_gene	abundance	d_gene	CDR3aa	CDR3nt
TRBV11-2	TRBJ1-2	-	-	CASSQQGNGYTF	TGTGCCAGCAGCCAACAGGGTAATGGCTACACCTTC
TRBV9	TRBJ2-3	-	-	CASSVESGFCDTQYF	TGTGCCAGCAGCGTAGAGTCAGGGTTCTGTGATACGCAGTATTTT
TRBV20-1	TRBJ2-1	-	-	CSAVRDTYNEQFF	TGCAGTGCTGTCCGGGACACTTACAATGAGCAGTTCTTC
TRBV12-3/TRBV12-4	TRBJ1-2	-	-	CASSSLKSNYGYTF	TGTGCCAGCAGCTCCCTCAAATCTAACTATGGCTACACCTTC
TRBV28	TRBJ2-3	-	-	CASTLVGRHSRPSGEYF	TGTGCCAGCACCTTGGTAGGGCGACACAGTCGACCATCGGGCGAGTATTTT
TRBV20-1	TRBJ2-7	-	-	CSARATGRSAYEQYF	TGCAGTGCTAGAGCTACCGGGAGAAGCGCCTACGAGCAGTACTTC
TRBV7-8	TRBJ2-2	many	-	CASSLDYMRAGELFF	TGTGCCAGCAGCTTAGACTACATGAGGGCCGGGGAGCTGTTTTTT
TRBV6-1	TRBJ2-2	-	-	CASSETPGGGTGELFF	TGTGCCAGCAGTGAAACCCCGGGTGGGGGCACCGGGGAGCTGTTTTTT
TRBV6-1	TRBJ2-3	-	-	CASSEDGTHTQYF	TGTGCCAGCAGTGAAGACGGAACACATACGCAGTATTTT
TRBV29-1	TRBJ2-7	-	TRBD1	CSVAYSGQGIYEQYF	TGCAGCGTTGCTTACTCGGGACAGGGGATCTACGAGCAGTACTTC
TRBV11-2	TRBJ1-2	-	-	CASKSDRFNYGYTF	TGTGCCAGCAAGTCGGACAGATTTAACTATGGCTACACCTTC
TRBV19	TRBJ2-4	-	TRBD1	CASSLGQGTAKNIQYF	TGTGCCAGTAGTTTGGGACAGGGGACGGCCAAAAACATTCAGTACTTC
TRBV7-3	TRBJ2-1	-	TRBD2	CASSSAGGGPYNEQFF	TGTGCCAGCAGCTCCGCTGGCGGGGGGCCCTACAATGAGCAGTTCTTC
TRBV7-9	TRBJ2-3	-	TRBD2	CASSPTTSVVADTQYF	TGTGCCAGCAGCCCGACTACTAGCGTTGTTGCAGATACGCAGTATTTT
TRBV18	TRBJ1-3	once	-	CASSPPQGTGNTIYF	TGTGCCAGCTCACCACCCCAGGGCACTGGAAACACCATATATTTT
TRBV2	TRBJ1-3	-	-	CASSTGNTIYF	TGTGCCAGCAGTACTGGAAACACCATATATTTT
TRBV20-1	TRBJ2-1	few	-	CSAARGAEYF	TGCAGCGCCGCTCGGGGGGCGGAGTACTTC
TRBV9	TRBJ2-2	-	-	CASSVENTGELFF	TGTGCCAGCAGCGTAGAAAACACCGGGGAGCTGTTTTTT
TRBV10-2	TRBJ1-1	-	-	CASSDNVGGSEAFF	TGCGCCAGCAGTGATAATGTGGGGGGCTCTGAAGCTTTCTTT
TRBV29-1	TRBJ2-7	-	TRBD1	CSVPGTDSYEQYF	TGCAGCGTCCCCGGGACAGACTCCTACGAGCAGTACTTC
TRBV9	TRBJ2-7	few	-	CASSVADLELHEQYF	TGTGCCAGCAGCGTAGCCGACCTAGAGCTTCACGAGCAGTACTTC
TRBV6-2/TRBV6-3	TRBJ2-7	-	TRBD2	CASRDEAGGTYEQYF	TGTGCCAGCAGGGATGAAGCGGGAGGTACCTACGAGCAGTACTTC
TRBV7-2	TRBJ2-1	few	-	CASSPGARYNEQFF	TGTGCCAGCAGCCCAGGGGCCCGTTACAATGAGCAGTTCTTC
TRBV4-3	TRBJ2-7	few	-	CASSQDWGGGSYEQYF	TGCGCCAGCAGCCAAGACTGGGGAGGGGGGTCCTACGAGCAGTACTTC
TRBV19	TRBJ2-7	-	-	CASSIGWGEQYF	TGTGCCAGTAGTATAGGTTGGGGCGAGCAGTACTTC
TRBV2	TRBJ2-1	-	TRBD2	CASSPGLAGIEFF	TGTGCCAGCAGCCCGGGACTAGCGGGAATTGAGTTCTTC
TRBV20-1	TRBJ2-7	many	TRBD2	CSGTGLADYEQYF	TGCAGTGGGACCGGGCTAGCGGACTACGAGCAGTACTTC
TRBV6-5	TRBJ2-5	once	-	CASSYSSGARGTQYF	TGTGCCAGCAGTTACTCGAGCGGAGCGCGGGGAACCCAGTACTTC
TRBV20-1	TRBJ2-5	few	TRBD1	CSAGQGAQQETQYF	TGCAGTGCTGGACAGGGGGCGCAACAAGAGACCCAGTACTTC
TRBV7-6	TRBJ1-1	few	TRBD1	CASSTRQGTNTEAFF	TGTGCCAGCAGCACCAGACAGGGAACGAACACTGAAGCTTTCTTT
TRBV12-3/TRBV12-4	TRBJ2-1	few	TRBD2	CASHGGGGSYNEQFF	TGTGCCAGCCATGGTGGCGGGGGCTCCTACAATGAGCAGTTCTTC
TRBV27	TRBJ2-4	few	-	CASSTALGLGVKNIQYF	TGTGCCAGCAGTACCGCGTTAGGGTTAGGGGTCAAAAACATTCAGTACTTC
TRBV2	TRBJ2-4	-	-	CASRYLILQGTNIQYF	TGTGCCAGCAGATACCTGATCCTCCAGGGGACCAACATTCAGTACTTC
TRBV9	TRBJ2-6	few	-	CASSFAYSGANVLTF	TGTGCCAGCAGTTTTGCCTACTCTGGGGCCAACGTCCTGACTTTC
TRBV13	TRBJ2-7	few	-	CASSFLTQGHEQYF	TGTGCCAGCAGCTTTCTCACACAGGGCCACGAGCAGTACTTC
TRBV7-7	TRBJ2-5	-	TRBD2	CASSFLAGPGSETQYF	TGTGCTAGCAGCTTCCTAGCGGGGCCAGGAAGCGAGACCCAGTACTTC
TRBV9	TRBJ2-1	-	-	CASSTSGAGEQFF	TGTGCCAGCAGCACCTCCGGAGCGGGCGAGCAGTTCTTC
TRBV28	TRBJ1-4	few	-	CASSLPQTAATNEKLFF	TGTGCCAGCAGTTTACCTCAGACCGCTGCAACTAATGAAAAACTGTTTTTT
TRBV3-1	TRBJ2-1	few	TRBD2	CASSWGLAGGLNEQFF	TGTGCCAGCAGCTGGGGACTAGCGGGGGGCCTCAATGAGCAGTTCTTC
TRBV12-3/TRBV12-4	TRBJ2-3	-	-	CASRAYVGDSTDTQYF	TGTGCCAGCAGGGCCTATGTCGGGGATTCCACAGATACGCAGTATTTT
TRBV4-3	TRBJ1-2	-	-	CASSQERGADGYTF	TGCGCCAGCAGCCAAGAGAGGGGGGCGGATGGCTACACCTTC
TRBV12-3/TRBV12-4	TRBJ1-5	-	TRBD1	CASSPGTGNSNQPQHF	TGTGCCAGCAGCCCCGGGACAGGGAATAGCAATCAGCCCCAGCATTTT